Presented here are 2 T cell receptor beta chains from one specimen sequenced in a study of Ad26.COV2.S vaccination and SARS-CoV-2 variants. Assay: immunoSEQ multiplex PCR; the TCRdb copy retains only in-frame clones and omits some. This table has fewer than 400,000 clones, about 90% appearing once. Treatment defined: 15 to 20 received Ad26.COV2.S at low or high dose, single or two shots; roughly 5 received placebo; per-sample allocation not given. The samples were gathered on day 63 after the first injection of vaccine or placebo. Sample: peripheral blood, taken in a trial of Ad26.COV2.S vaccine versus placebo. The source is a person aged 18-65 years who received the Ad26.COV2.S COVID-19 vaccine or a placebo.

CDR3 sequence: CASSLAPGQGGNEQFF. CDR3 in DNA: TGTGCCAGCAGCTTAGCCCCGGGACAGGGAGGGAATGAGCAGTTCTTC. This chain connects TRBV7-2 to TRBJ2-1; 9 positions agree with TRBD1. Trimming at V came to 0 bases and at J to 7 bases, leaving 7 bases not matched to a gene. The germline V gene has CDR1 SGHTA and CDR2 FQGNSA. The CDR3 spans 16 residues.

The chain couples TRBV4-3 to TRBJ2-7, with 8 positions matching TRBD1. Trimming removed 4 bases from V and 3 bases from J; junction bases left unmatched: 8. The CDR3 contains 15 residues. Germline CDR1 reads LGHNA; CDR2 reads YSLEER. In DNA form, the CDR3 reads TGCGCCAGCAGCCCCAATGGACAGGGTCGCTACGAGCAGTACTTC. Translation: CASSPNGQGRYEQYF.